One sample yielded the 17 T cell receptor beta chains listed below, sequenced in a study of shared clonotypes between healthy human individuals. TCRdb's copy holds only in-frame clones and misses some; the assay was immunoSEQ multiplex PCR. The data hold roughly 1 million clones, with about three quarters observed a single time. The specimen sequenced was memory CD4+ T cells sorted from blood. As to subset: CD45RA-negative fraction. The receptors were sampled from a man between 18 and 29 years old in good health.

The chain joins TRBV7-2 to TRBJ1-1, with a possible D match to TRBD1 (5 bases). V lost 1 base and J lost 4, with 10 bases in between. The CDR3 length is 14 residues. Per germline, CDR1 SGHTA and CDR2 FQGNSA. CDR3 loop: CASSLGWGSTEAFF. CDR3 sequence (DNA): TGTGCCAGCAGCTTAGGGTGGGGGAGCACTGAAGCTTTCTTT.

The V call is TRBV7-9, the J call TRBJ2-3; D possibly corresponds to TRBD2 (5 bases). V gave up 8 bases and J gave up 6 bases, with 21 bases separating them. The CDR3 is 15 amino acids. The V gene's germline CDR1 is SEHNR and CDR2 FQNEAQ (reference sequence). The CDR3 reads CASGSRRPTQDTQYF. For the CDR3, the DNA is TGTGCCAGCGGGAGCCGGAGGCCGACCCAGGATACGCAGTATTTT.

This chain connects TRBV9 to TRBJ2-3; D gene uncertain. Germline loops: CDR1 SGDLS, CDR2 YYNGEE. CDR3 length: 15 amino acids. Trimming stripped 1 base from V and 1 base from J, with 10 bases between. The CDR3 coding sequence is TGTGCCAGCAGCGTAAGGGTGGAAGGCACAGATACGCAGTATTTT. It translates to CASSVRVEGTDTQYF.

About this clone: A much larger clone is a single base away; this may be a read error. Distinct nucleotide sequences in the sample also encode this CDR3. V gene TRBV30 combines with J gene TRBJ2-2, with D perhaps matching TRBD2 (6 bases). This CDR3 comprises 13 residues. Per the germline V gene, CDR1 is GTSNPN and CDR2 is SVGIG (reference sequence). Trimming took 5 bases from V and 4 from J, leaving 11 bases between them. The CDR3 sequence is CAWGGFSTGELFF. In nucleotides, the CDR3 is TGTGCCTGGGGGGGGTTCAGCACCGGGGAGCTGTTTTTT.

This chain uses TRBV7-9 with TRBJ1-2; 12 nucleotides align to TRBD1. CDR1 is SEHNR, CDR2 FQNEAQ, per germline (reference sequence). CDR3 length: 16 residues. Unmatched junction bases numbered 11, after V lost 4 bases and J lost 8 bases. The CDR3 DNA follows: TGTGCCAGCAGCTCCACCGGGACAGGGGGCGCAGGGGGCTACACCTTC. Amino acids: CASSSTGTGGAGGYTF.

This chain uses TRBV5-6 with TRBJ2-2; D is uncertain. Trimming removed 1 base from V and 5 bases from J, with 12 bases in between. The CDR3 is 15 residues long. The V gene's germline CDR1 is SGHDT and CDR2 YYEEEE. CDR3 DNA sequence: TGTGCCAGCAGCTTGAGCCAGCTGAGAACCGGGGAGCTGTTTTTT. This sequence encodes CASSLSQLRTGELFF. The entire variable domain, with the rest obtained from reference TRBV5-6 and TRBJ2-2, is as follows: DAGVTQSPTHLIKTRGQQVTLRCSPKSGHDTVSWYQQALGQGPQFIFQYYEEEERQRGNFPDRFSGHQFPNYSSELNVNALLLGDSALYLCASSLSQLRTGELFFGEGSRLTVL.

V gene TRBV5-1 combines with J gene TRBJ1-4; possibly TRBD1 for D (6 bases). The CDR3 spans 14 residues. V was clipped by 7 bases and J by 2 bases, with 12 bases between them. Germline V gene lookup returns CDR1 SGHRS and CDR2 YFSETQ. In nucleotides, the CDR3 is TGCGCCAGCTCACAGGGACTCACTAATGAAAAACTGTTTTTT. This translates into CASSQGLTNEKLFF.

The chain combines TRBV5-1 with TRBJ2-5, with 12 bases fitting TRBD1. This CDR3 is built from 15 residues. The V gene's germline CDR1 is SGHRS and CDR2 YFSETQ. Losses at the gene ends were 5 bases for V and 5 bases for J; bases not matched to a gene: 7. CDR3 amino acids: CASSTGTGGLETQYF. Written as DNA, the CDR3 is TGCGCCAGCAGTACCGGGACAGGGGGCCTGGAGACCCAGTACTTC.

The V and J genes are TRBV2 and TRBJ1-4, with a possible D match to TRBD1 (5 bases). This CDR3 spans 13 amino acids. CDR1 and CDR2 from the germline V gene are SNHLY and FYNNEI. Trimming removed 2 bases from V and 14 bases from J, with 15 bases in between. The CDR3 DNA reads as TGTGCCAGCAGTGAAAGAGGATCAGGGTATCTGTTTTTT. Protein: CASSERGSGYLFF.

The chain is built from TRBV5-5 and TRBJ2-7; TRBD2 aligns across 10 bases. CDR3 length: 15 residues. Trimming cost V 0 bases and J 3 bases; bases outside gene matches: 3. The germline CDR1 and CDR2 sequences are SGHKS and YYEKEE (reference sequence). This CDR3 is CASSLVASGSYEQYF. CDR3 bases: TGTGCCAGCAGCTTGGTCGCTAGCGGGAGCTACGAGCAGTACTTC.

The CDR3 DNA follows: TGTGCCAGCAGTCACCAGGGGGGCACCGGGGAGCTGTTTTTT. Its protein product is CASSHQGGTGELFF. The V call is TRBV7-9, the J call TRBJ2-2; D may be TRBD1 (7 bases). The CDR3 sequence is 14 residues long. V was shortened by 6 bases and J by 4 bases, with 12 bases between the two germline ends. Germline assignment: CDR1 SEHNR and CDR2 FQNEAQ (reference sequence).

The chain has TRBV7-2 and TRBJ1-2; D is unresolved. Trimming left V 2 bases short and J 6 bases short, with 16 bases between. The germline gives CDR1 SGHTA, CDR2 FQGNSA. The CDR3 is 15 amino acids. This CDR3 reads CASSLPGFKGNGYTF. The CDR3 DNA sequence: TGTGCCAGCAGCTTACCCGGGTTCAAGGGCAATGGCTACACCTTC.

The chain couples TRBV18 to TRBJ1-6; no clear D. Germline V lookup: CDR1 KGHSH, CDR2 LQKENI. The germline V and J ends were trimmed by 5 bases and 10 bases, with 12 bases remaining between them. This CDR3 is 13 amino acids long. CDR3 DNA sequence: TGTGCCAGCTCAACTACCGGTTGGTCACCCCTCCACTTT. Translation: CASSTTGWSPLHF.

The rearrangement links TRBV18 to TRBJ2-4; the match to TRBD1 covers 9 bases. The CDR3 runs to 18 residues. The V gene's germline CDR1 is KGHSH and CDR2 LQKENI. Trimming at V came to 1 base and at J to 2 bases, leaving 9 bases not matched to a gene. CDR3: CASSPRGTGIDTKNIQYF. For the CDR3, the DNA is TGTGCCAGCTCACCACGGGGGACAGGGATCGACACCAAAAACATTCAGTACTTC.

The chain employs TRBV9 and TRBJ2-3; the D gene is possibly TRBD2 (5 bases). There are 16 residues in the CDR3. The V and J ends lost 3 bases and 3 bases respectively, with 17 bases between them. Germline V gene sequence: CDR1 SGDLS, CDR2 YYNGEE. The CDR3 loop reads CASSAFLSSGTDTQYF. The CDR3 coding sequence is TGTGCCAGCAGCGCCTTCCTATCTTCGGGGACAGATACGCAGTATTTT. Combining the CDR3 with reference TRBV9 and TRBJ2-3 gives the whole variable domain DSGVTQTPKHLITATGQRVTLRCSPRSGDLSVYWYQQSLDQGLQFLIQYYNGEERAKGNILERFSAQQFPDLHSELNLSSLELGDSALYFCASSAFLSSGTDTQYFGPGTRLTVL.

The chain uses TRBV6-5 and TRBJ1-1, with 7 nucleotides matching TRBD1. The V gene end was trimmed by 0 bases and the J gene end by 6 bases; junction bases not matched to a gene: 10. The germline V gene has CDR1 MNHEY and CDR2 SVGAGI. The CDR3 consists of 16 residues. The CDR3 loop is CASSYSGGWKGAEAFF. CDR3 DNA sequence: TGTGCCAGCAGTTACTCAGGGGGCTGGAAGGGAGCTGAAGCTTTCTTT.

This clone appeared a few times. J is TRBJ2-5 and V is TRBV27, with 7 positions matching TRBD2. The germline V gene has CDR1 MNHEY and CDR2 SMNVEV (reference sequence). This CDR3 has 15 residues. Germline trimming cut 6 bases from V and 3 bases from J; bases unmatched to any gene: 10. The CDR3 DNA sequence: TGTGCCAGCAGCCCCGGGACTACAACAAAAGAGACCCAGTACTTC. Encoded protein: CASSPGTTTKETQYF.